The TCR beta chain described here comes from a study of T cells in Graves' hyperthyroidism and ophthalmopathy (dated by TCRdb to the late 2010s). The study in broad terms: Peripheral blood was sampled at the time of initial diagnosis, prior to any treatment. A discovery cohort of 95 to 100 patients, roughly 45 with Graves' ophthalmopathy and 55 to 60 with stable Graves' hyperthyroidism, was used to find distinguishing TCR V-J signatures. Whether ophthalmopathy could be predicted prospectively was tested in an independent validation cohort made up of 18 to 20 hyperthyroidism patients plus 17 patients who later progressed to ophthalmopathy. The approximately 100 discovery patients were divided at random into training and test sets in a 7:3 ratio. Thyroid tissue and blood T-cell repertoires from more than 5 Graves' hyperthyroidism patients were also compared in the study. Following sampling, methimazole starting at 30 mg daily was given to hyperthyroidism patients, and high-dose intravenous methylprednisolone was given to ophthalmopathy patients. The paper describes TCR Vbeta CDR3 sequencing of roughly 130 peripheral blood samples, made up of 43 ophthalmopathy patients, 70 to 75 hyperthyroidism patients and roughly 17 progressor patients. What the authors observed across the whole study: Most expanded thyroid clonotypes (frequency above 0.001) were also detected in blood, suggesting blood repertoires may reflect thyroid immune responses. In validation, the model predicted progression to ophthalmopathy a median of roughly 6.2 months before onset, with 70% to 71% sensitivity and nearly 75% specificity. A model built on a 13 V-J signature distinguished ophthalmopathy from stable hyperthyroidism, reaching 87.88% sensitivity and under 84% specificity in cross-validation and 80%/75% in testing. No statistical method was used to fix the sample size in advance, and group allocation was not hidden from the investigators.

Trimming takes 1 base from V and 0 bases from J, and the germline ends sit 7 bases apart. Counted from cysteine to phenylalanine, this CDR3 has 15 amino acids. Only CDR3 DNA remains: 45 bases, in frame from the first base. As encoded in the germline V gene, CDR1 is SGHTA while CDR2 is FQGNSA. As concerns this clonotype: The specificity of this receptor is unknown. Base quality data are lacking; no much larger clone is found one base away.

In the ophthalmopathy patients, disease was moderately to severely active, with a Clinical Activity Score of 3 or more, a NOSPECS grade of 4 or more, and a duration of less than 3 months. The study excluded patients with uncontrolled infections, other autoimmune diseases, pregnancy or lactation. Diagnoses were based on clinical symptoms, serum thyroxine and TRAb, thyroid ultrasound and orbital computed tomography. PBMCs were isolated from 8 to 10 ml of fresh peripheral blood by Ficoll-Paque density gradient centrifugation. Trizol reagent was used to extract total RNA, and RNA quality was then checked on an Agilent 2100 Bioanalyzer. TCR beta CDR3 regions were amplified from RNA transcripts. For the first round of RT-PCR on the TCR CDR3, the HTBI primer set was used together with the Qiagen OneStep RT-PCR kit. Libraries were constructed in a second round of multiplex PCR, after which size selection and purification were carried out. Sequencing of the libraries was done on an Illumina HiSeq2000 using paired-end 100 bp reads. The published analysis was carried out like this. SOAPnuke was used to process the raw data, throwing out any read that contained adapters or uncalled bases, had a mean Phred below 15, or lacked an exact constant-primer or identifier match. High-quality paired reads were merged using COPE v1.2.5, and each unique nucleotide sequence was defined as a clonotype. Clonotypes were aligned to IMGT TRBV, TRBD and TRBJ reference segments using MiTCR v1.1. Analysis was restricted to V-J combinations with a frequency above 0.0001, which covered approximately 99% of repertoires. The TCS score was defined as F50 (clonal expansion) divided by E x V (chaos), with BLOSUM62-based TCRdist calculated between CDR3 peptides within each V-J. Welch's t-statistics and random forest reduced 500 to 650 V-J features to 13, which were used in a naive Bayes classifier (R e1071). In TCRdb, the public reads were trimmed at Q25 with fastp and aligned with MiXCR, with productive beta chains retained. Each entry merges the rows of one CDR3 protein and shows their most common DNA and genes. The authors' filters were not applied to this entry. The sample includes about 500,000 distinct CDR3 sequences, with approximately 17% observed a single time. The top ten constitute approximately 18% of the sample.

This receptor was taken from a woman younger than 35 with Graves' ophthalmopathy. The V and J segments used are TRBV7-2 and TRBJ1-5, with the D gene too uncertain to name. Sequenced material: blood. The nucleotides are TGTGCCAGCAGCTTAGAGGCCGGTAGCAATCAGCCCCAGCATTTT. The resulting protein is CASSLEAGSNQPQHF.